A selection of T cell receptor beta chains follows, all from one sample in a study of shared clonotypes between healthy human individuals. The repertoire was sequenced with immunoSEQ multiplex PCR; TCRdb's copy has only in-frame clones and lacks some. This table has roughly 1,500,000 clones, approximately 98.5% appearing once. The sample consisted of naive CD4+ T cells sorted from blood. The receptors derive from a man aged 30 to 39 in good health. Both conserved end residues are part of each CDR3. D genes are given only for firm matches. The size of a clone is reported for some rows only, either as once, few or many, or as a class for expanded clones.

v_gene: TRBV28
j_gene: TRBJ2-7
d_gene: -
len: 13
abundance: -
CDR3aa: CASSSLPGREQYF
CDR3nt: TGTGCCAGCAGTTCGCTTCCAGGGCGTGAGCAGTACTTC

v_gene: TRBV28
j_gene: TRBJ2-1
d_gene: TRBD2
len: 16
abundance: once
CDR3aa: CASSSHLAGAHNEQFF
CDR3nt: TGTGCCAGCAGTTCACATCTAGCGGGAGCACACAATGAGCAGTTCTTC

v_gene: TRBV5-4
j_gene: TRBJ1-1
d_gene: -
len: 13
abundance: -
CDR3aa: CASSPWGNTEAFF
CDR3nt: TGTGCCAGCAGCCCCTGGGGGAACACTGAAGCTTTCTTT

v_gene: TRBV6-5
j_gene: TRBJ1-4
d_gene: -
len: 13
abundance: once
CDR3aa: CASSYLFNEKLFF
CDR3nt: TGTGCCAGCAGTTACTTGTTTAATGAAAAACTGTTTTTT

v_gene: TRBV30
j_gene: TRBJ1-2
d_gene: -
len: 13
abundance: -
CDR3aa: CAWSWGTSYGYTF
CDR3nt: TGTGCCTGGAGTTGGGGCACCAGCTATGGCTACACCTTC

v_gene: TRBV5-1
j_gene: TRBJ2-3
d_gene: -
len: 15
abundance: -
CDR3aa: CASGPRDGDTDTQYF
CDR3nt: TGCGCCAGCGGCCCGAGGGACGGAGACACAGATACGCAGTATTTT

v_gene: TRBV19
j_gene: TRBJ2-5
d_gene: -
len: 13
abundance: -
CDR3aa: CASSAAYQETQYF
CDR3nt: TGTGCCAGTAGCGCAGCGTACCAAGAGACCCAGTACTTC

v_gene: TRBV11-3
j_gene: TRBJ2-1
d_gene: -
len: 15
abundance: -
CDR3aa: CASSSQGGSYNEQFF
CDR3nt: TGTGCCAGCAGCTCACAGGGAGGCTCCTACAATGAGCAGTTCTTC

v_gene: TRBV4-2
j_gene: TRBJ2-1
d_gene: TRBD2
len: 16
abundance: -
CDR3aa: CASSQAASGRVDEQFF
CDR3nt: TGTGCCAGCAGCCAAGCGGCTAGCGGGAGGGTCGATGAGCAGTTCTTC

v_gene: TRBV4-1
j_gene: TRBJ2-2
d_gene: -
len: 17
abundance: -
CDR3aa: CASSQVFGATNTGELFF
CDR3nt: TGCGCCAGCAGCCAAGTCTTCGGGGCGACGAACACCGGGGAGCTGTTTTTT

v_gene: TRBV9
j_gene: TRBJ2-2
d_gene: -
len: 15
abundance: -
CDR3aa: CASSARDPRTGELFF
CDR3nt: TGTGCCAGCAGCGCGAGGGACCCCCGGACCGGGGAGCTGTTTTTT

v_gene: TRBV5-4
j_gene: TRBJ2-3
d_gene: -
len: 14
abundance: -
CDR3aa: CASTQEGPGDTQYF
CDR3nt: TGTGCCAGCACCCAGGAGGGACCCGGAGATACGCAGTATTTT

v_gene: TRBV30
j_gene: TRBJ2-1
d_gene: TRBD1
len: 13
abundance: -
CDR3aa: CAWTGTAYNEQFF
CDR3nt: TGTGCCTGGACTGGGACAGCCTACAATGAGCAGTTCTTC

v_gene: TRBV11-2
j_gene: TRBJ2-3
d_gene: -
len: 16
abundance: -
CDR3aa: CASSLAGQLDTDTQYF
CDR3nt: TGTGCCAGCAGCTTAGCCGGACAACTCGACACAGATACGCAGTATTTT

v_gene: TRBV29-1
j_gene: TRBJ2-7
d_gene: -
len: 11
abundance: once
CDR3aa: CSVEGGHEQYF
CDR3nt: TGCAGCGTTGAAGGCGGGCACGAGCAGTACTTC

v_gene: TRBV5-1
j_gene: TRBJ2-1
d_gene: TRBD2
len: 16
abundance: -
CDR3aa: CASSLPLAGGWNEQFF
CDR3nt: TGCGCCAGCAGCTTACCACTAGCGGGAGGGTGGAATGAGCAGTTCTTC

v_gene: TRBV6-4
j_gene: TRBJ2-1
d_gene: -
len: 15
abundance: -
CDR3aa: CASSDKGPRNHEQFF
CDR3nt: TGTGCCAGCAGTGACAAAGGGCCCAGGAATCATGAGCAGTTCTTC

v_gene: TRBV5-4
j_gene: TRBJ1-2
d_gene: -
len: 15
abundance: -
CDR3aa: CASSLNFNGADGYTF
CDR3nt: TGTGCCAGCAGCTTAAACTTCAACGGGGCCGATGGCTACACCTTC

v_gene: TRBV29-1
j_gene: TRBJ2-7
d_gene: -
len: 12
abundance: -
CDR3aa: CSVSPDSYEQYF
CDR3nt: TGCAGCGTTTCCCCTGACTCCTACGAGCAGTACTTC

v_gene: TRBV7-9
j_gene: TRBJ1-1
d_gene: -
len: 14
abundance: -
CDR3aa: CASSPPLLGTEAFF
CDR3nt: TGTGCCAGCAGCCCTCCCCTTTTGGGCACTGAAGCTTTCTTT

v_gene: TRBV18
j_gene: TRBJ2-1
d_gene: TRBD1
len: 16
abundance: -
CDR3aa: CASSPPDRGPYNEQFF
CDR3nt: TGTGCCAGCTCACCCCCGGACAGGGGCCCCTACAATGAGCAGTTCTTC

v_gene: TRBV5-4
j_gene: TRBJ2-7
d_gene: -
len: 14
abundance: once
CDR3aa: CASSREQSSYEQYF
CDR3nt: TGTGCCAGCAGCCGAGAGCAGAGCTCCTACGAGCAGTACTTC

v_gene: TRBV15
j_gene: TRBJ2-1
d_gene: TRBD2
len: 16
abundance: -
CDR3aa: CATSSRSGRAVDEQFF
CDR3nt: TGTGCCACCAGCAGTAGGAGCGGGAGGGCCGTCGATGAGCAGTTCTTC

v_gene: TRBV19
j_gene: TRBJ1-4
d_gene: -
len: 14
abundance: -
CDR3aa: CASSLWGTNEKLFF
CDR3nt: TGTGCCAGCTCACTCTGGGGGACTAATGAAAAACTGTTTTTT

v_gene: TRBV18
j_gene: TRBJ2-7
d_gene: -
len: 13
abundance: -
CDR3aa: CASSPPTLYEQYF
CDR3nt: TGTGCCAGCTCACCCCCTACTCTGTACGAGCAGTACTTC

v_gene: TRBV5-1
j_gene: TRBJ2-1
d_gene: -
len: 13
abundance: -
CDR3aa: CASSLTAETEQFF
CDR3nt: TGCGCCAGCAGCTTGACGGCCGAAACTGAGCAGTTCTTC

v_gene: TRBV6-5
j_gene: TRBJ2-1
d_gene: -
len: 15
abundance: -
CDR3aa: CASSAVASSYNEQFF
CDR3nt: TGTGCCAGCAGCGCTGTGGCCAGCTCCTACAATGAGCAGTTCTTC

v_gene: TRBV10-1
j_gene: TRBJ2-3
d_gene: -
len: 14
abundance: -
CDR3aa: CASSETTGWSAQYF
CDR3nt: TGCGCCAGCAGTGAGACCACGGGGTGGTCAGCGCAGTATTTT

v_gene: TRBV5-1
j_gene: TRBJ1-5
d_gene: -
len: 14
abundance: -
CDR3aa: CASSFGLEGQPQHF
CDR3nt: TGCGCCAGCAGCTTTGGTTTGGAAGGTCAGCCCCAGCATTTT

v_gene: TRBV4-3
j_gene: TRBJ2-3
d_gene: -
len: 14
abundance: -
CDR3aa: CASSQVLGGYTQYF
CDR3nt: TGCGCCAGCAGCCAAGTACTCGGGGGATATACGCAGTATTTT

v_gene: TRBV5-4
j_gene: TRBJ2-1
d_gene: TRBD2
len: 16
abundance: once
CDR3aa: CASSPERGGPRDEQFF
CDR3nt: TGTGCCAGCAGCCCCGAGCGGGGGGGCCCTAGGGATGAGCAGTTCTTC

v_gene: TRBV28
j_gene: TRBJ2-5
d_gene: TRBD1
len: 13
abundance: -
CDR3aa: CASRQTGAETQYF
CDR3nt: TGTGCCAGCAGGCAGACAGGGGCAGAGACCCAGTACTTC

v_gene: TRBV5-1
j_gene: TRBJ2-3
d_gene: TRBD2
len: 15
abundance: once
CDR3aa: CASSPGGTRTDTQYF
CDR3nt: TGCGCCAGCAGCCCCGGGGGGACTAGGACAGATACGCAGTATTTT

v_gene: TRBV28
j_gene: TRBJ2-7
d_gene: -
len: 14
abundance: -
CDR3aa: CASSLGLEGYEQYF
CDR3nt: TGTGCCAGCAGTTTAGGGCTCGAAGGGTACGAGCAGTACTTC

v_gene: TRBV5-1
j_gene: TRBJ2-3
d_gene: TRBD1
len: 15
abundance: -
CDR3aa: CASSGTGAGTDTQYF
CDR3nt: TGCGCCAGCAGCGGGACAGGGGCCGGCACAGATACGCAGTATTTT

v_gene: TRBV19
j_gene: TRBJ2-1
d_gene: TRBD1
len: 14
abundance: -
CDR3aa: CASSWGTEYNEQFF
CDR3nt: TGTGCCAGTTCATGGGGGACAGAATACAATGAGCAGTTCTTC

v_gene: TRBV28
j_gene: TRBJ2-7
d_gene: -
len: 17
abundance: -
CDR3aa: CASSFVIQWDGDYEQYF
CDR3nt: TGTGCCAGCAGTTTCGTAATACAGTGGGACGGAGACTACGAGCAGTACTTC

v_gene: TRBV9
j_gene: TRBJ2-5
d_gene: -
len: 15
abundance: once
CDR3aa: CASSAGPGIQETQYF
CDR3nt: TGTGCCAGCAGCGCGGGCCCCGGAATACAAGAGACCCAGTACTTC

v_gene: TRBV11-2
j_gene: TRBJ2-5
d_gene: -
len: 14
abundance: -
CDR3aa: CASSFVPRSETQYF
CDR3nt: TGTGCCAGCAGCTTCGTCCCGAGGTCAGAGACCCAGTACTTC

v_gene: TRBV2
j_gene: TRBJ2-1
d_gene: -
len: 12
abundance: -
CDR3aa: CASSTRFYEQFF
CDR3nt: TGTGCCAGCAGTACTAGGTTTTATGAGCAGTTCTTC

v_gene: TRBV7-9
j_gene: TRBJ2-3
d_gene: -
len: 18
abundance: -
CDR3aa: CASRTEGGPGQNTDTQYF
CDR3nt: TGTGCCAGCAGAACGGAGGGAGGACCGGGACAGAACACAGATACGCAGTATTTT

v_gene: TRBV5-4
j_gene: TRBJ1-2
d_gene: TRBD1
len: 16
abundance: -
CDR3aa: CASSLNPAQGAYGYTF
CDR3nt: TGTGCCAGCAGCTTGAACCCTGCACAGGGGGCCTATGGCTACACCTTC

v_gene: TRBV7-3
j_gene: TRBJ2-3
d_gene: -
len: 17
abundance: -
CDR3aa: CASSLTAPVGSTDTQYF
CDR3nt: TGTGCCAGCAGCTTAACGGCCCCTGTTGGTAGCACAGATACGCAGTATTTT